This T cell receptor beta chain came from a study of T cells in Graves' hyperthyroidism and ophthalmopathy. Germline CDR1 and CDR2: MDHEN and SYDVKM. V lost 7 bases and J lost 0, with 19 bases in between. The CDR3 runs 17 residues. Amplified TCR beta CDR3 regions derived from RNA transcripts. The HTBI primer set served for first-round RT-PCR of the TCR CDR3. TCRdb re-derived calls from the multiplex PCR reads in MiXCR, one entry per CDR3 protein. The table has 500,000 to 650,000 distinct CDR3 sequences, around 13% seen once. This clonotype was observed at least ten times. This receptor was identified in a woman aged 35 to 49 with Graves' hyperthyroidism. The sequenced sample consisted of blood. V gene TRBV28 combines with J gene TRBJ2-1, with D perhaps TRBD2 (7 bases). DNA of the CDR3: TGTGCCAGCACGACAGTCAGCGGGACAAACTCCTACAATGAGCAGTTCTTC. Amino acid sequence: CASTTVSGTNSYNEQFF.